This T cell receptor beta chain was observed in a study of T cells in Graves' hyperthyroidism and ophthalmopathy. Overall study findings and caveats: Most thyroid clonotypes that were expanded above 0.001 also turned up in blood.

Amplified TCR beta CDR3 regions came from RNA transcripts. Carried out on the TCR CDR3, a first-round RT-PCR used the HTBI primer set. TCRdb reprocessed the multiplex PCR reads via MiXCR and lists one record per CDR3 protein. The table includes around 400,000 distinct CDR3 sequences, approximately 16% detected once. Duration under 3 months, a NOSPECS grade of at least 4, and a Clinical Activity Score of at least 3 characterized the ophthalmopathy patients. Diagnoses rested on clinical symptoms, serum thyroxine and TRAb, thyroid ultrasound and orbital computed tomography. PBMCs came from 7.5 to 10 ml fresh peripheral blood. This clonotype was seen many times. Antigen specificity is unknown. V lost 4 bases to trimming and J lost 0 bases, with 7 bases between them. CDR1 is SNHLY and CDR2 is FYNNEI in the germline V gene. The CDR3 totals 14 residues.

The source is a woman aged 55-69 years with Graves' ophthalmopathy. The sample taken for sequencing was blood. The genes are TRBV2 and TRBJ1-3; D gene unclear. The CDR3, as DNA: TGTGCCAGCAGTGGTAGGGTCTCTGGAAACACCATATATTTT. This translates into CASSGRVSGNTIYF.